Listed here are 28 T cell receptor beta chains from one sample, sequenced in a study of response to subunit inactivated influenza vaccine (dated by TCRdb to the late 2010s). Libraries were made using RT-PCR. TCRdb records Illumina HiSeq 2500 as the sequencer. The public sequencing data were trimmed at Q25 with fastp and processed into clonotypes with MiXCR by TCRdb, which kept only in-frame beta chains. Identical CDR3 protein sequences are pooled into one entry, listed with their most common genes and DNA. The sample table contains about 240,000 distinct CDR3 sequences; only one count was recorded for 9.5% to 15% of them. The ten biggest clones cover approximately 8.4% of the sample. The sequenced sample was non-naive T cells sorted from PBMCs, obtained 14 days before vaccination. The intended sense of this specimen's cell subset or site label: memory T cell fraction. These receptors were obtained from a man between 45 and 60 years old who received an inactivated influenza vaccine. Donor details come from another sample of the same person, matched by shared clones.

V gene TRBV15 combines with J gene TRBJ1-5, with D hard to call. Germline CDR1 is LNHNV and CDR2 is YYDKDF (reference sequence). This CDR3 spans 13 amino acids. V dropped 1 base and J dropped 7 bases, with 8 bases sitting between them. DNA for the CDR3: TGTGCCACCAGCAGAGTGGTTGACCAGCCCCAGCATTTT. Translation: CATSRVVDQPQHF.

The rearrangement links TRBV3-1 to TRBJ2-3; 8 nucleotides align to TRBD2. The CDR3 contains 16 residues. The trim removed 1 base at V and 4 bases at J, leaving 7 bases unmatched. Germline V gene lookup returns CDR1 LGHDT and CDR2 YNNKEL (reference sequence). The CDR3, as DNA: TGTGCCAGCAGCCAAGGTCCAGCGGGAGTCCCAGATACGCAGTATTTT. Its protein product is CASSQGPAGVPDTQYF.

This clonotype was seen a few times. This chain links TRBV7-9 with TRBJ2-7; possibly TRBD1 or TRBD2 for D (6 bases each). The CDR3 spans 13 residues. Germline V gene sequence: CDR1 SEHNR, CDR2 FQNEAQ (reference sequence). Trimming shortened V by 3 bases and J by 5 bases, and 11 bases separated the two germline ends. The CDR3 nucleotides are TGTGCCAGCAGCTTCTCCGGGGGCGACGAGCAGTACTTC. Translated, it gives CASSFSGGDEQYF.

This clonotype has only a few counts. The chain recombines TRBV24-1 with TRBJ2-3; D gene unclear. The CDR3 length is 13 residues. Deletions cut 2 bases from V and 3 bases from J, with 5 bases between. The germline CDR1 and CDR2 sequences are KGHDR and SFDVKD. The CDR3, as DNA: TGTGCCACCAGTGATTATGGGACAGATACGCAGTATTTT. Encoded protein: CATSDYGTDTQYF.

This rearrangement joins TRBV28 to TRBJ2-4, with TRBD2 as a possible D gene (6 bases). Looked up from germline, CDR1 is MDHEN and CDR2 is SYDVKM. The V end lost 6 bases, the J end lost 0 bases, and 18 bases lay between the germline ends. CDR3 size: 17 residues. CDR3 sequence: CASSLSGSAGAKNIQYF. The CDR3 DNA sequence: TGTGCCAGCAGCCTGTCCGGGAGCGCTGGAGCCAAAAACATTCAGTACTTC.

This clonotype was counted a few times. V and J are TRBV5-1 and TRBJ2-1, with 10 bases matching TRBD2. The CDR3 totals 16 residues. With 6 bases clipped from V and 7 bases from J, the junction kept 13 bases outside the gene matches. Germline-derived CDR1 and CDR2 are SGHRS and YFSETQ. The CDR3 coding sequence is TGCGCCAGCAAGGTAGCGGGAGGTTACTCGTCGAATGAGCAGTTCTTC. Protein sequence: CASKVAGGYSSNEQFF. The full variable domain, with the rest looked up from reference TRBV5-1 and TRBJ2-1, is KAGVTQTPRYLIKTRGQQVTLSCSPISGHRSVSWYQQTPGQGLQFLFEYFSETQRNKGNFPGRFSGRQFSNSRSEMNVSTLELGDSALYLCASKVAGGYSSNEQFFGPGTRLTVL.

The chain combines TRBV7-9 with TRBJ2-7, with D possibly being TRBD1 (5 bases). The CDR3 runs 16 residues. From germline, CDR1 is SEHNR and CDR2 FQNEAQ (reference sequence). Trimming shortened V by 2 bases and J by 0 bases, and 14 bases separated the two germline ends. CDR3 coding DNA: TGTGCCAGCAGCTTACCCTTCCCACAGGACTCCTACGAGCAGTACTTC. It specifies CASSLPFPQDSYEQYF.

The CDR3 is CSARDDRPQSSNQPQHF. CDR3 bases: TGCAGTGCTAGAGATGATCGCCCCCAGAGTAGCAATCAGCCCCAGCATTTT. The chain joins TRBV20-1 to TRBJ1-5; no reliable D call. CDR1 and CDR2 from the germline V gene are DFQATT and SNEGSKA (reference sequence). The CDR3 totals 17 residues. Trimming pared 0 bases from V and 0 bases from J, leaving 15 bases between.

The chain is built from TRBV5-1 and TRBJ2-1; either TRBD1 or TRBD2 may fit D (5 bases each). This CDR3 has 14 residues. The germline V and J ends were trimmed by 0 bases and 4 bases, with 8 bases remaining between them. The germline gives CDR1 SGHRS, CDR2 YFSETQ. The CDR3 DNA sequence: TGCGCCAGCAGCTTGGGGGACGAGTACAATGAGCAGTTCTTC. Its protein product is CASSLGDEYNEQFF.

V is TRBV14 and J is TRBJ2-6; 7 positions match TRBD1. This CDR3 spans 18 amino acids. Looked up from germline, CDR1 is SGHDN and CDR2 is FVKESK. V trimming: 1 base; J trimming: 4 bases; junction bases outside the gene matches: 10. The CDR3 sequence: CASSQVRDSRWGANVLTF. CDR3 sequence (DNA): TGTGCCAGCAGCCAAGTGAGGGACAGCCGTTGGGGGGCCAACGTCCTGACTTTC.

This clonotype was seen a few times. The rearrangement joins TRBV2 to TRBJ2-7; 8 nucleotides match TRBD2. Germline lookup yields CDR1 SNHLY and CDR2 FYNNEI. The CDR3 is 12 amino acids. The V gene end was trimmed by 6 bases and the J gene end by 5 bases; junction bases not matched to a gene: 3. CDR3 residues: CASSRGGHEQYF. As DNA, the CDR3 is TGTGCCAGCAGCCGGGGGGGCCACGAGCAGTACTTC.

This clonotype was detected only a few times. The chain links TRBV7-9 to TRBJ2-1; 10 bases match TRBD2. The CDR3 has 17 amino acids. Germline V gives CDR1 SEHNR, CDR2 FQNEAQ (reference sequence). The V gene end was trimmed by 3 bases and the J gene end by 9 bases; junction bases not matched to a gene: 14. CDR3 sequence: CASSLVFLAGATGEQFF. CDR3 DNA sequence: TGTGCCAGCAGCTTGGTCTTTCTAGCGGGGGCTACCGGTGAGCAGTTCTTC.

The CDR3 spells CASSVSSGGETQYF. The CDR3 DNA follows: TGTGCCAGCAGCGTAAGTTCTGGGGGAGAGACCCAGTACTTC. This chain joins TRBV9 and TRBJ2-5; perhaps D is TRBD1 or TRBD2 (5 bases each). The CDR3 is 14 amino acids. Trimming took off 1 base at V and 4 bases at J, with 11 bases between the two ends. Germline V gene data show CDR1 as SGDLS and CDR2 as YYNGEE.

This clonotype has only a few counts. The chain carries TRBV4-1 and TRBJ2-5; 9 bases fit TRBD2. The CDR3 consists of 15 residues. Trimming at V came to 1 base and at J to 5 bases, leaving 5 bases not matched to a gene. The germline V gene has CDR1 MGHRA and CDR2 YSYEKL. This CDR3 is CASSQVAGAGETQYF. CDR3 sequence (DNA): TGCGCCAGCAGCCAAGTAGCGGGGGCGGGGGAGACCCAGTACTTC.

Many counts were recorded for this clonotype. The chain employs TRBV20-1 and TRBJ1-2; D perhaps matches TRBD1 (5 bases). CDR3 length: 14 amino acids. V was shortened by 6 bases and J by 4 bases, with 18 bases between the two germline ends. Germline V gives CDR1 DFQATT, CDR2 SNEGSKA (reference sequence). The CDR3 loop reads CSAPLGGEGYGYTF. For the CDR3, the DNA is TGCAGTGCCCCGCTGGGGGGGGAGGGCTATGGCTACACCTTC.

This clonotype was counted many times. The chain employs TRBV7-2 and TRBJ2-3; D not resolved. The V gene's germline CDR1 is SGHTA and CDR2 FQGNSA. V was cut by 1 base and J by 8 bases, with 10 bases left in between. The CDR3 extends over 13 amino acids. The CDR3 sequence is CASSLEGFGTQYF. CDR3 nucleotides: TGTGCCAGCAGCTTAGAAGGGTTCGGTACGCAGTATTTT. Full variable domain (outside the CDR3, taken from reference TRBV7-2 and TRBJ2-3): GAGVSQSPSNKVTEKGKDVELRCDPISGHTALYWYRQSLGQGLEFLIYFQGNSAPDKSGLPSDRFSAERTGGSVSTLTIQRTQQEDSAVYLCASSLEGFGTQYFGPGTRLTVL.

This clonotype was seen a handful of times. This chain joins TRBV4-2 and TRBJ2-1; D might be TRBD2 (7 bases). With 1 base removed from V and 5 bases from J, the gap between germline ends came to 15 bases. CDR3 length: 16 amino acids. Germline CDR1 and CDR2: LGHNA and YNFKEQ. The CDR3 loop is CASSQGPGGQNNEQFF. The CDR3 bases are TGTGCCAGCAGCCAAGGTCCGGGGGGCCAGAACAATGAGCAGTTCTTC.

V usage is TRBV5-1 and J usage is TRBJ2-1; TRBD2 agrees at 8 bases. V gave up 3 bases and J gave up 4 bases; unmatched junction bases: 6. The CDR3 totals 15 residues. The germline CDR1 and CDR2 sequences are SGHRS and YFSETQ. The DNA of the CDR3 is TGCGCCAGCAGCTATCTCGGGACTAGTTACAATGAGCAGTTCTTC. Its protein product is CASSYLGTSYNEQFF. Together with reference TRBV5-1 and TRBJ2-1, the CDR3 gives the full variable domain: KAGVTQTPRYLIKTRGQQVTLSCSPISGHRSVSWYQQTPGQGLQFLFEYFSETQRNKGNFPGRFSGRQFSNSRSEMNVSTLELGDSALYLCASSYLGTSYNEQFFGPGTRLTVL.

J is TRBJ1-4 and V is TRBV12-3 or TRBV12-4, with TRBD1 matching 8 bases. The CDR3 sequence is 15 residues long. The V and J ends lost 2 bases and 4 bases, in that order; junction bases with no gene match: 3. The chain's CDR3 is CASSLSTGGNEKLFF. CDR3 DNA sequence: TGTGCCAGCAGTTTATCAACAGGGGGTAATGAAAAACTGTTTTTT.

In this sample, this clonotype turned up a few times. J is TRBJ2-6 and V is TRBV2, with D perhaps matching TRBD1 or TRBD2 (5 bases each). CDR1 SNHLY and CDR2 FYNNEI come from the germline V gene. Trimming pared 6 bases from V and 0 bases from J, leaving 6 bases between. This CDR3 spans 14 amino acids. Here the CDR3 reads CASRGDSGANVLTF. CDR3 DNA sequence: TGTGCCAGCAGGGGGGACTCTGGGGCCAACGTCCTGACTTTC. The variable domain in full, with the rest retrieved from reference TRBV2 and TRBJ2-6, is EPEVTQTPSHQVTQMGQEVILRCVPISNHLYFYWYRQILGQKVEFLVSFYNNEISEKSEIFDDQFSVERPDGSNFTLKIRSTKLEDSAMYFCASRGDSGANVLTFGAGSRLTVL.

This chain joins TRBV3-1 and TRBJ2-3; TRBD2 is a possible D gene (6 bases). Between the trimmed V and J ends, which lost 0 bases and 2 bases, there was a span of 18 bases. Germline V lookup: CDR1 LGHDT, CDR2 YNNKEL (reference sequence). The length of the CDR3 is 18 residues. CDR3 DNA sequence: TGTGCCAGCAGCCAAGATGAAGCGGGCCCACCCTACACAGATACGCAGTATTTT. It yields the protein CASSQDEAGPPYTDTQYF.

The CDR3 DNA reads TGTGCCACCAGTCTTAGTTCACCCCTCCACTTT. It is translated as CATSLSSPLHF. The chain joins TRBV24-1 to TRBJ1-6; no definite D call. Germline values: CDR1 KGHDR, CDR2 SFDVKD. The CDR3 is 11 residues long. V was trimmed by 6 bases and J by 9 bases, leaving 5 bases between them.

This chain uses TRBV29-1 with TRBJ1-2; 9 bases agree with TRBD1. Trimming cost V 6 bases and J 6 bases; bases outside gene matches: 8. The length of the CDR3 is 13 residues. CDR1 and CDR2 from the germline V gene are SQVTM and ANQGSEA. CDR3 sequence (DNA): TGCAGCGTGTTCGACAGGGGGTTCGATGGCTACACCTTC. Its translation: CSVFDRGFDGYTF. Using reference TRBV29-1 and TRBJ1-2 for the parts outside the CDR3, the full variable domain is SAVISQKPSRDICQRGTSLTIQCQVDSQVTMMFWYRQQPGQSLTLIATANQGSEATYESGFVIDKFPISRPNLTFSTLTVSNMSPEDSSIYLCSVFDRGFDGYTFGSGTRLTVV.

V and J are TRBV28 and TRBJ1-2, with D possibly matching TRBD1 (5 bases). CDR3 size: 13 residues. Germline CDR1 MDHEN, CDR2 SYDVKM. Trimming pared 10 bases from V and 4 bases from J, leaving 16 bases between. The CDR3 coding sequence is TGTGCCACCTATTCTGGGGGGAGCTATGGCTACACCTTC. Translation: CATYSGGSYGYTF.

This clonotype came up many times. The V gene is TRBV20-1, the J gene TRBJ2-3; D is ambiguous. The CDR3 length is 12 residues. Germline V gene sequence: CDR1 DFQATT, CDR2 SNEGSKA (reference sequence). V lost 1 base and J 6 bases, leaving 8 bases between the germline ends. The CDR3 DNA reads TGCAGTGCTAGAGTAATAGGGGATACGCAGTATTTT. It encodes CSARVIGDTQYF.

This clonotype was picked up a small number of times. The chain is built from TRBV11-1 and TRBJ1-4; no definite D call. V was trimmed by 2 bases and J by 6 bases, leaving 25 bases between them. Germline V gene data show CDR1 as SGHAT and CDR2 as FQDESV (reference sequence). The CDR3 contains 19 residues. The CDR3 DNA reads TGTGCCAGCAGCTTATTGGTGGTTACCCTCCGATCCGCTGATGAAAAACTGTTTTTT. Protein: CASSLLVVTLRSADEKLFF.

This clonotype has only a few counts. The chain carries TRBV20-1 and TRBJ2-7; the D gene is possibly TRBD1 (6 bases). Trimming pared 3 bases from V and 1 base from J, leaving 13 bases between. CDR1 is DFQATT and CDR2 is SNEGSKA in the germline V gene (reference sequence). CDR3 size: 14 residues. In DNA form, the CDR3 reads TGCAGTGCTAGCAGGGGCCGTAAGTCCTACGAGCAGTACTTC. It specifies CSASRGRKSYEQYF.

Many counts were recorded for this clonotype. This CDR3 is CASSLARPDSLSSYNEQFF. CDR3 in DNA: TGTGCCAGCAGCTTAGCGCGGCCAGATTCCTTAAGCTCCTACAATGAGCAGTTCTTC. This sequence joins TRBV7-2 and TRBJ2-1; no clear D gene. This CDR3 contains 19 residues. Between the trimmed V and J ends, which lost 0 bases and 0 bases, there was a span of 18 bases. The germline gives CDR1 SGHTA, CDR2 FQGNSA.